This record looks at one T cell receptor (beta chain) sequence and its context. Profiled with immunoSEQ multiplex PCR; TCRdb holds only in-frame clones, not every one. The table includes some 150,000 clones, around nine tenths detected once. The data belong to a study of cytomegalovirus exposure and HLA in healthy donors. The germline V and J ends were trimmed by 0 bases and 7 bases, with 22 bases remaining between them. The CDR3 contains 18 residues. Germline V gene lookup returns CDR1 SGHNT and CDR2 YENEEA. The chain is built from TRBV11-3 and TRBJ2-1; D perhaps matches TRBD2 (5 bases). The TCR originated in a man between 18 and 29 years old in good health and CMV-seropositive. Input material: PBMCs. The CDR3 protein is CASSLDQGGSSRDNEQFF. CDR3 nucleotides: TGTGCCAGCAGCTTAGATCAAGGTGGATCTAGCCGAGATAATGAGCAGTTCTTC.